Detailed here is one T cell receptor beta chain. The sample is drawn from a study of blood T cell repertoires in COVID-19. Repertoires were generated with immunoSEQ multiplex PCR, while TCRdb's copy carries only in-frame clones and drops some. The sample holds about 98,000 clones; approximately 82% are singletons and the top ten take about 11%. Trimming removed 0 bases from V and 2 bases from J, with 11 bases in between. Germline V gene lookup returns CDR1 SGHRS and CDR2 YFSETQ. The CDR3 has 15 residues. The receptor was derived from an older man with active or convalescent COVID-19. The chain employs TRBV5-1 and TRBJ2-5; possible D gene TRBD2, 6 bases. The sequencing sample was made of peripheral blood. This chain's CDR3 is CASSLAPGAQETQYF. Written as DNA, the CDR3 is TGCGCCAGCAGCTTGGCCCCGGGAGCTCAAGAGACCCAGTACTTC.